The rows below give T cell receptor beta chains drawn from one sample of a study of T cell responses to AZD1222 COVID-19 vaccine. Method: immunoSEQ multiplex PCR; TCRdb's copy keeps in-frame clones and lacks some. The sample lists 150,000 to 200,000 clones; 90% were seen once. The input for sequencing was peripheral blood, taken 28 days after the second dose of the MenACWY control vaccine. These receptors were taken from an adult who received the MenACWY meningococcal vaccine as a control. Both conserved end residues are part of each CDR3. D genes are given only for firm matches. Clone sizes are given selectively: once, few, many, or a class where the clone is expanded.

>TRBJ1-5|TRBV10-2|NA|NA|14
TGCGCCAGCAGTGAGTCACGGAGCCATCAGCCCCAGCATTTT
CASSESRSHQPQHF
>TRBJ1-2|TRBV6-4|TRBD1|few|14
TGTGCCAGCAGAAACACCGGGACAGGAATAGGCTACACCTTC
CASRNTGTGIGYTF
>TRBJ1-4|TRBV18|NA|NA|13
TGTGCCAGTTCACGGGACTGGGGTGAAAAACTGTTTTTT
CASSRDWGEKLFF
>TRBJ1-5|TRBV4-2|NA|NA|14
TGTGCCAGCAGCCAGATCCAGGGAGACCAGCCCCAGCATTTT
CASSQIQGDQPQHF
>TRBJ1-1|TRBV28|NA|NA|11
TGTGCCAGCACGCAAAGGGACGGAGCTTTCTTT
CASTQRDGAFF
>TRBJ1-5|TRBV28|NA|NA|13
TGTGCCAGCAGTTTTCAACAATATCAGCCCCAGCATTTT
CASSFQQYQPQHF
>TRBJ2-3|TRBV18|NA|NA|14
TGTGCCAGCTCACCCCTGAAGGGGACAGATACGCAGTATTTT
CASSPLKGTDTQYF
>TRBJ2-3|TRBV3-1/TRBV3-2|NA|NA|16
TGTGCCAGCAGCCAAGTACGGGGGCCTAGCACAGATACGCAGTATTTT
CASSQVRGPSTDTQYF
>TRBJ2-1|TRBV28|NA|NA|11
TGTGCCAGCAGTCCGAACAATGAGCAGTTCTTC
CASSPNNEQFF
>TRBJ2-7|TRBV27|NA|NA|13
TGTGCCAGCAGTTCAGGTCCTGCCTACGAGCAGTACTTC
CASSSGPAYEQYF
>TRBJ2-3|TRBV6-5|TRBD2|NA|14
TGTGCCAGCAGTTCGGGACTAGCTACAGATACGCAGTATTTT
CASSSGLATDTQYF
>TRBJ2-1|TRBV28|NA|NA|12
TGTGCCAGCAGTTTTGGCCCTAATGAGCAGTTCTTC
CASSFGPNEQFF
>TRBJ2-7|TRBV5-4|TRBD2|NA|15
TGTGCCAGCACCTCGGGGGTAGCGGGGACTTACGAGCAGTACTTC
CASTSGVAGTYEQYF
>TRBJ1-2|TRBV7-9|NA|NA|13
TGTGCCAGCAGCCAAGGGGGGGCGCGTGGCTACACCTTC
CASSQGGARGYTF